The clone carrying this T cell receptor (beta chain) was seen at least ten times. Its antigen is as yet unknown. This record comes from a study of CD8 T cells in ankylosing spondylitis. Findings and caveats of the study: Disease-linked clones were found to be CD8+ and relatively rare in peripheral blood. Reportedly, matched ankylosing spondylitis synovial fluid was significantly enriched for disease-linked clones. In ankylosing spondylitis blood, a motif of eight highly homologous TCR beta variants appeared characteristic.

Quantitative molecular-barcoded 5'-RACE generated the TCR beta libraries. MiXCR, run by TCRdb on the 5' RACE reads, gives a single entry per CDR3 protein. In the table there are hundreds of thousands of distinct CDR3 sequences, approximately 20% of which are singletons. CDR3 size: 12 residues. Trimming left V 3 bases short and J 6 bases short, with 9 bases between. Germline CDR1 and CDR2: SQVTM and ANQGSEA. Source material: blood, either unsorted or a sorted T cell fraction (not recorded which). This chain uses TRBV29-1 with TRBJ1-3, with D possibly TRBD1 on 6 matching bases. This sequence originates from a male donor with ankylosing spondylitis or in good health (not recorded which). CDR3 in DNA: TGCAGCGTTGATCCAGGGGCAAACACCATATATTTT. This codes for CSVDPGANTIYF.